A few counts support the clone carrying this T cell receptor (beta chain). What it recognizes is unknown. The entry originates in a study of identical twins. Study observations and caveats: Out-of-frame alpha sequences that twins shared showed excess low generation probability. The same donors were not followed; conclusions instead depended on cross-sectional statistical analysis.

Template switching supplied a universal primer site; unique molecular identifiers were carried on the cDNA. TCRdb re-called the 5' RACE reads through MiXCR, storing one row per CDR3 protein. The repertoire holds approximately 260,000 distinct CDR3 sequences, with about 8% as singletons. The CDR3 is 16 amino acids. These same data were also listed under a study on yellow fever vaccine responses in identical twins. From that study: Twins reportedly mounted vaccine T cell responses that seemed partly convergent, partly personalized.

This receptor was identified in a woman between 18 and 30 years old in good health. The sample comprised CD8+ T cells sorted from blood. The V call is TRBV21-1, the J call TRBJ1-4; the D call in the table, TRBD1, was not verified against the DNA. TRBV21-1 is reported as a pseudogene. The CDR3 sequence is CASSKGNRGPNEKLFF. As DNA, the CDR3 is TGTGCCAGCAGCAAAGGCAACAGGGGTCCTAATGAAAAACTGTTTTTT.